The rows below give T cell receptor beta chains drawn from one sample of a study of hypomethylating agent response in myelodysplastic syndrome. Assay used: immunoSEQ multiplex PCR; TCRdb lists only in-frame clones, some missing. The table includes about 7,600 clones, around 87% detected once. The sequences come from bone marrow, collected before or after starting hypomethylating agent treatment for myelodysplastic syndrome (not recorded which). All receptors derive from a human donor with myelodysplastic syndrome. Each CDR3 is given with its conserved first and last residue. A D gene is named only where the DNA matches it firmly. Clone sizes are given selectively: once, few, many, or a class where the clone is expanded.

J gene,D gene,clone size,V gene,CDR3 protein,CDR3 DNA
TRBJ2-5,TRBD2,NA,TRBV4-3,CASSRRGDGGTQYF,TGCGCCAGCAGCCGCCGGGGGGATGGTGGGACCCAGTACTTC
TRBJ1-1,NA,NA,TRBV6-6,CASSYSRGVDTEAFF,TGTGCCAGCAGTTACTCGCGCGGGGTGGACACTGAAGCTTTCTTT
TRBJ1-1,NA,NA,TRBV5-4,CASSLATRTLTTEAFF,TGTGCCAGCAGCTTGGCCACGCGGACACTCACCACTGAAGCTTTCTTT
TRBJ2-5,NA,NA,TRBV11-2,CASSLEYFGVRETQYF,TGTGCCAGCAGCTTAGAGTATTTTGGGGTCCGGGAGACCCAGTACTTC
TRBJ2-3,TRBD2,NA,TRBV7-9,CASSRAQGGTDTQYF,TGTGCCAGCAGCCGAGCTCAGGGAGGGACTGATACGCAGTATTTT
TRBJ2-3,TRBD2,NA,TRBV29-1,CSVGLAGDSTDTQYF,TGCAGCGTTGGCTTAGCGGGGGACAGCACAGATACGCAGTATTTT
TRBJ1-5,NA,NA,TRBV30,CAWSARAGQPQHF,TGTGCCTGGAGTGCGCGGGCGGGTCAGCCCCAGCATTTT
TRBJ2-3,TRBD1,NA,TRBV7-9,CASSTGQARGADTQYF,TGTGCCAGCAGCACGGGACAGGCGAGAGGCGCAGATACGCAGTATTTT
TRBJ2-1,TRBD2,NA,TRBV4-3,CASSQETVTSGGAYNEQFF,TGCGCCAGCAGCCAAGAAACGGTCACGAGCGGGGGGGCCTACAATGAGCAGTTCTTC
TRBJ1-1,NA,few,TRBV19,CASSSGGVGTEAFF,TGTGCCAGTAGTTCCGGGGGTGTCGGCACTGAAGCTTTCTTT
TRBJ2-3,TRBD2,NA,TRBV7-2,CASSSASGGLADTQYF,TGTGCCAGCAGCTCCGCTAGCGGGGGCTTGGCAGATACGCAGTATTTT
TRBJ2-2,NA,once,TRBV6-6,CASRGAGQNTGELFF,TGTGCCAGCCGGGGGGCGGGGCAGAACACCGGGGAGCTGTTTTTT
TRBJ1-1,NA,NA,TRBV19,CASSIDISAGGSEAFF,TGTGCCAGTAGTATAGATATAAGCGCGGGCGGGTCTGAAGCTTTCTTT
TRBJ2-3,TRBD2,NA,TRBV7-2,CASSFLAASTDTQYF,TGTGCCAGCAGCTTTCTAGCGGCCAGCACAGATACGCAGTATTTT
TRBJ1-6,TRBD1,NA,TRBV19,CASRPGTGSPLHF,TGTGCCAGTAGACCCGGGACAGGGTCACCCCTCCACTTT
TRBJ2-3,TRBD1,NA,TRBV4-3,CASSATGGTDTQYF,TGCGCCAGCAGCGCAACAGGGGGCACAGATACGCAGTATTTT
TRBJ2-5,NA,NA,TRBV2,CASRGLSETQYF,TGTGCCAGCAGGGGACTCAGCGAGACCCAGTACTTC
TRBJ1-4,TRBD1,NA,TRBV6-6,CASTGTGGREKLFF,TGTGCCAGCACGGGGACAGGAGGAAGGGAAAAACTGTTTTTT
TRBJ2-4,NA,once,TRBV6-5,CASSYSKAGRNIQYF,TGTGCCAGCAGTTACTCGAAGGCAGGGCGGAACATTCAGTACTTC
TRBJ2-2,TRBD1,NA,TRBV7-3,CASSVLGQGIATGELFF,TGTGCCAGCAGCGTCTTAGGACAGGGTATTGCCACCGGGGAGCTGTTTTTT
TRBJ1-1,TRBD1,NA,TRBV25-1,CASSLGGTGGTEAFF,TGTGCCAGCAGCCTCGGCGGGACAGGGGGAACTGAAGCTTTCTTT
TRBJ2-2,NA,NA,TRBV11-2,CASSPGTGELFF,TGTGCCAGCAGCCCGGGCACCGGGGAGCTGTTTTTT
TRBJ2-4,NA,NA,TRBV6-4,CASRARKSAEPLAKNIQYF,TGTGCCAGCAGGGCTCGGAAAAGTGCCGAGCCTCTAGCCAAAAACATTCAGTACTTC
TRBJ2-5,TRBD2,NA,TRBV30,CAWSVTSGEQETQYF,TGTGCCTGGAGTGTTACTAGCGGGGAACAAGAGACCCAGTACTTC
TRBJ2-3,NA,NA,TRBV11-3,CASSRSGIPQDTQYF,TGTGCCAGCAGCCGATCAGGGATCCCTCAGGATACGCAGTATTTT
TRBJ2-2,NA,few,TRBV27,CASSGQGRTGELFF,TGTGCCAGCAGTGGGCAGGGAAGGACCGGGGAGCTGTTTTTT
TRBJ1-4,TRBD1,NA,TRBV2,CASSVRQGSEKLFF,TGTGCCAGCAGTGTCCGACAGGGGAGCGAAAAACTGTTTTTT
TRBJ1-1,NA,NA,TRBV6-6,CASKIQVLDSEAFF,TGTGCCAGCAAGATACAGGTTTTAGATTCTGAAGCTTTCTTT
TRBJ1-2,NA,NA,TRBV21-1,CASSTTNRDREGYTF,TGTGCCAGCAGCACCACAAACCGGGACAGGGAGGGCTACACCTTC
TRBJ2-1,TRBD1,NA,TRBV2,CASSPGTGASRGIYNEQFF,TGTGCCAGCAGTCCCGGGACAGGGGCGAGTAGGGGTATCTACAATGAGCAGTTCTTC
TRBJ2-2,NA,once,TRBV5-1,CASSLAGNTGELFF,TGCGCCAGCAGCTTGGCTGGCAACACCGGGGAGCTGTTTTTT
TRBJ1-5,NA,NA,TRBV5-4,CASSLVGYLGQPQHF,TGTGCCAGCAGCCTAGTGGGCTACTTAGGTCAGCCCCAGCATTTT
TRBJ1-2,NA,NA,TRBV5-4,CASSLAGQMLYGYTF,TGTGCCAGCAGCTTGGCCGGACAGATGCTCTATGGCTACACCTTC
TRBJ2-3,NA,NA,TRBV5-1,CASREGSTQDTQYF,TGCGCCAGCAGGGAGGGATCAACACAGGATACGCAGTATTTT
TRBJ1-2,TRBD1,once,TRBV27,CASSNLRQGTGEGGYTF,TGTGCCAGCAGTAACCTCCGACAGGGAACGGGTGAGGGTGGCTACACCTTC
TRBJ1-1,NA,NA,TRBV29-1,CSVDRGLNTEAFF,TGCAGCGTTGATCGGGGTTTGAACACTGAAGCTTTCTTT
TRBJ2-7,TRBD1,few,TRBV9,CASSAGQVSYEQYF,TGTGCCAGCAGCGCAGGACAGGTTTCCTACGAGCAGTACTTC
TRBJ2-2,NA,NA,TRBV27,CASGRGTGELFF,TGTGCCAGCGGACGGGGAACCGGGGAGCTGTTTTTT
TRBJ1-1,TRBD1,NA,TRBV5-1,CASSQRQGVGTEAFF,TGCGCCAGCAGCCAACGACAGGGGGTGGGCACTGAAGCTTTCTTT
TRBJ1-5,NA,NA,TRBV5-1,CASSPEPSYNQPQHF,TGCGCCAGCAGCCCCGAGCCCAGCTACAATCAGCCCCAGCATTTT